This entry lists 19 T cell receptor beta chains sequenced from one sample in a study of blood T cell repertoires in COVID-19 (dated by TCRdb to the early 2020s). Libraries were made using the immunoSEQ multiplex PCR assay. TCRdb retrieved this table from immuneACCESS and kept in-frame rearrangements only. Not all clones are present; in checked studies, unresolved V genes account for under half, and no reason is known for the remainder. This sample comprises about 370,000 clones, around 87% of them detected only once. Approximately 1% of the sample is in the top ten clones. The sequenced sample was PBMCs or T cells enriched from blood (not recorded which). Receptor source: a man between 18 and 29 years old who had recovered from COVID-19.

The genes are TRBV28 and TRBJ2-3; 10 bases fit TRBD2. The length of the CDR3 is 16 residues. V was pared by 6 bases and J by 2 bases, with 8 bases of the junction left unmatched. Germline V gives CDR1 MDHEN, CDR2 SYDVKM. The CDR3 nucleotides are TGTGCCAGCAGCCCCCACGGGACTAGCGACACAGATACGCAGTATTTT. This gives the protein CASSPHGTSDTDTQYF. The variable domain in full, with the rest retrieved from reference TRBV28 and TRBJ2-3, is DVKVTQSSRYLVKRTGEKVFLECVQDMDHENMFWYRQDPGLGLRLIYFSYDVKMKEKGDIPEGYSVSREKKERFSLILESASTNQTSMYLCASSPHGTSDTDTQYFGPGTRLTVL.

The V gene is TRBV10-3, the J gene TRBJ2-1; 12 bases fit TRBD2. The germline gives CDR1 ENHRY, CDR2 SYGVKD. This CDR3 contains 16 residues. Losses at the gene ends were 6 bases for V and 2 bases for J; bases not matched to a gene: 5. The CDR3 is CAIRERLAGAYNEQFF. The CDR3 bases are TGTGCCATCAGGGAGAGACTAGCGGGAGCCTACAATGAGCAGTTCTTC.

The chain combines TRBV5-4 with TRBJ1-2, with D perhaps TRBD1 (5 bases). Trimming pared 0 bases from V and 0 bases from J, leaving 9 bases between. This CDR3 has 15 amino acids. In germline, CDR1 is SGHNT, CDR2 YYREEE (reference sequence). CDR3 coding DNA: TGTGCCAGCAGCTTGGGCGGGGCGGCTAACTATGGCTACACCTTC. It encodes CASSLGGAANYGYTF.

This clone was counted a single time. The chain has TRBV19 and TRBJ2-1, with 13 bases identical to TRBD2. Germline CDR1 reads LNHDA; CDR2 reads SQIVND (reference sequence). V lost 1 base, J lost 7 bases, and 16 bases stayed unmatched. This CDR3 has 20 residues. CDR3 coding DNA: TGTGCCAGTAGTATAGCCCAACTAGCGGGAGGGCCTAAGGGCCATAATGAGCAGTTCTTC. Protein sequence: CASSIAQLAGGPKGHNEQFF.

The gene calls are TRBV6-1 and TRBJ2-5, with 10 bases fitting TRBD2. Germline CDR1 MNHNS, CDR2 SASEGT. This CDR3 region has 14 residues. Trimming at V came to 3 bases and at J to 3 bases, leaving 1 base not matched to a gene. This CDR3 reads CASSDSGREETQYF. CDR3 coding DNA: TGTGCCAGCAGTGACAGCGGGAGGGAAGAGACCCAGTACTTC.

V and J are TRBV18 and TRBJ2-5; 9 bases line up with TRBD1. V shed 2 bases, J shed 4 bases, and the junction held 5 bases outside the gene matches. CDR3 length: 15 amino acids. CDR1 is KGHSH, CDR2 LQKENI, per germline. For the CDR3, the DNA is TGTGCCAGCTCACCATTTAAGGACAGGGGAGAGACCCAGTACTTC. This sequence encodes CASSPFKDRGETQYF.

In regard to this clone: Within the sample, other DNA sequences also encode this same CDR3. The V and J genes are TRBV30 and TRBJ1-5; weak D call: TRBD1 (6 bases). Germline values: CDR1 GTSNPN, CDR2 SVGIG (reference sequence). V was shortened by 0 bases and J by 5 bases, with 8 bases between the two germline ends. The CDR3 is 13 amino acids. DNA for the CDR3: TGTGCCTGGAGTGTACAGGGAGATCAGCCCCAGCATTTT. Translating it yields CAWSVQGDQPQHF.

The chain couples TRBV5-1 to TRBJ2-1; D not certain. The CDR3 extends over 13 amino acids. V lost 0 bases to trimming and J lost 7 bases, with 8 bases between them. Germline assignment: CDR1 SGHRS and CDR2 YFSETQ. CDR3 amino acids: CASSLGSGNEQFF. CDR3 nucleotides: TGCGCCAGCAGCTTGGGGAGTGGGAATGAGCAGTTCTTC.

V gene TRBV7-3 combines with J gene TRBJ2-5; 9 nucleotides match TRBD1. Germline V gene lookup returns CDR1 SGHTA and CDR2 FQGTGA. CDR3 length: 14 amino acids. Trimming took 5 bases from V and 5 from J; bases not matched to a gene: 6. The CDR3 DNA reads TGTGCCAGCAGCCGGGGACAGGGAGGGGAGACCCAGTACTTC. It specifies CASSRGQGGETQYF.

This rearrangement joins TRBV5-1 to TRBJ1-4, with D possibly TRBD1 on 5 matching bases. The CDR3 runs to 15 residues. Deletions cut 2 bases from V and 2 bases from J, with 10 bases between. Germline V CDR1 and CDR2: SGHRS, YFSETQ. The CDR3 loop is CASSLIPGTNEKLFF. The CDR3 DNA is TGCGCCAGCAGCTTAATTCCAGGGACTAATGAAAAACTGTTTTTT.

The chain combines TRBV4-1 with TRBJ2-2; perhaps TRBD2 as D (6 bases). Germline V lookup: CDR1 MGHRA, CDR2 YSYEKL. The CDR3 is 14 amino acids. Trimming removed 4 bases at V and 6 bases at J, with 12 bases between. CDR3 DNA sequence: TGCGCCAGCAGCCTGGGACTTGCAGCCGGGGAGCTGTTTTTT. It specifies CASSLGLAAGELFF.

The V call is TRBV6-5, the J call TRBJ2-5; 8 bases map to TRBD2. The germline CDR1 and CDR2 sequences are MNHEY and SVGAGI. V gave up 8 bases and J gave up 1 base; unmatched junction bases: 9. The CDR3 contains 15 residues. The CDR3 here is CASYQGGGFQETQYF. Written as DNA, the CDR3 is TGTGCCAGCTATCAGGGCGGGGGGTTCCAAGAGACCCAGTACTTC.

V usage is TRBV9 and J usage is TRBJ2-1; tentative D call: TRBD2 (6 bases). This CDR3 contains 13 residues. V was pared by 2 bases and J by 9 bases, with 12 bases between. Germline lookup yields CDR1 SGDLS and CDR2 YYNGEE. The CDR3: CASSVKLGGEQFF. The CDR3 bases are TGTGCCAGCAGCGTGAAGTTGGGAGGTGAGCAGTTCTTC.

V and J are TRBV7-9 and TRBJ2-7; the match to TRBD2 covers 12 bases. CDR3 size: 14 residues. The V segment lost 5 bases and the J segment 2 bases; nucleotides outside the gene matches: 1. CDR1 SEHNR and CDR2 FQNEAQ come from the germline V gene (reference sequence). CDR3 sequence reads: CASSPSGRAYEQYF. The CDR3 bases are TGTGCCAGCAGCCCTAGCGGGAGGGCCTACGAGCAGTACTTC. The full variable domain, in which reference TRBV7-9 and TRBJ2-7 provide the parts outside the CDR3, is DTGVSQNPRHKITKRGQNVTFRCDPISEHNRLYWYRQTLGQGPEFLTYFQNEAQLEKSRLLSDRFSAERPKGSFSTLEIQRTEQGDSAMYLCASSPSGRAYEQYFGPGTRLTVT.

V and J are TRBV30 and TRBJ2-1; D is possibly TRBD1 (5 bases). This CDR3 is built from 14 residues. With 3 bases removed from V and 0 bases from J, the gap between germline ends came to 9 bases. Germline lookup yields CDR1 GTSNPN and CDR2 SVGIG (reference sequence). The CDR3 coding sequence is TGTGCCTGGAGGGCCGACAGCTCCTACAATGAGCAGTTCTTC. Amino acid sequence: CAWRADSSYNEQFF.

V and J are TRBV7-2 and TRBJ2-5; D unclear. This CDR3 contains 13 residues. Per the germline V gene, CDR1 is SGHTA and CDR2 is FQGNSA. The ends were cut back, 3 bases at V and 3 bases at J, with 8 bases in the middle. CDR3 coding DNA: TGTGCCAGCAGCTTTAACAGAGAAGAGACCCAGTACTTC. This sequence encodes CASSFNREETQYF. The full variable domain, in which reference TRBV7-2 and TRBJ2-5 provide the parts outside the CDR3, is GAGVSQSPSNKVTEKGKDVELRCDPISGHTALYWYRQSLGQGLEFLIYFQGNSAPDKSGLPSDRFSAERTGGSVSTLTIQRTQQEDSAVYLCASSFNREETQYFGPGTRLLVL.

Here the CDR3 reads CAWTNPSGRENEQFF. Written as DNA, the CDR3 is TGTGCCTGGACCAACCCCAGCGGGAGGGAAAATGAGCAGTTCTTC. This sequence joins TRBV30 and TRBJ2-1, with TRBD2 matching over 10 bases. Germline V CDR1 and CDR2: GTSNPN, SVGIG (reference sequence). This CDR3 has 15 residues. The V segment lost 4 bases and the J segment 7 bases; nucleotides outside the gene matches: 10.

The CDR3 loop is CASSLLDREAFF. CDR3 in DNA: TGTGCCAGCAGCTTACTTGACAGGGAAGCTTTCTTT. The chain uses TRBV7-8 and TRBJ1-1, with D tentatively TRBD1 (6 bases). V was cut by 2 bases and J by 8 bases, with 9 bases left in between. CDR3 size: 12 residues. From germline, CDR1 is SGHVS and CDR2 FQNEAQ.

The table lists this clone with a count of one. The V and J genes are TRBV5-1 and TRBJ1-2, with D unresolved. The CDR3 is 12 amino acids. Looked up from germline, CDR1 is SGHRS and CDR2 is YFSETQ. With 2 bases removed from V and 13 bases from J, the gap between germline ends came to 15 bases. The CDR3 bases are TGCGCCAGCAGCTTAACTCAAGGAGCCGGCACCTTC. Amino acid sequence: CASSLTQGAGTF.